The table lists the clone carrying this T cell receptor (beta chain) with a few counts. This entry is derived from a study of T-cell reconstitution after alpha-beta-depleted transplantation in children. Unique molecular identifiers tagged the TCRbeta library. TCRdb re-called the PCR reads through MiXCR, storing one row per CDR3 protein. The profile covers 55,000 to 65,000 distinct CDR3 sequences, with approximately 43% appearing a single time and under 98% taken by the ten largest. V lost 2 bases and J lost 0; bases outside the gene matches: 11. The CDR3 is made up of 19 amino acids. Germline V lookup: CDR1 SGHAT, CDR2 FQNNGV.

The sequence derives from a male patient under 18 who had a stem cell transplant for acute lymphoblastic leukemia, so the T cells may come from the graft donor. The chain couples TRBV11-2 to TRBJ2-1, with 9 bases lining up with TRBD2. The material was PBMCs, mostly from graft donor cells, obtained 360 days after TCRalphabeta/CD19-depleted stem cell transplant. This chain's CDR3 is CASSLRLREGPSSYNEQFF. The CDR3 region has the DNA TGTGCCAGCAGCTTAAGGCTGCGGGAGGGCCCGAGCTCCTACAATGAGCAGTTCTTC.